This TCR beta chain was identified during a study of long-term antiretroviral therapy in people with HIV. CDR3 length: 15 amino acids. This was the immunoSEQ v3.0 assay at survey level. Sequenced by immunoSEQ multiplex PCR; TCRdb stores in-frame clones only, minus some. Of tens of thousands of clones listed, roughly three quarters were seen once; the top ten hold roughly 4.9%. The chain employs TRBV21-1 and TRBJ1-2. TRBV21-1 corresponds to a pseudogene. This specimen was unsorted PBMCs, taken 0.5 years after starting antiretroviral therapy. The source of this sequence is a middle-aged woman with HIV. DNA of the CDR3: TGTGCCAGCAAGAGGACCGTCCCGACAAGGGCTGGCTACACCTTC. It is translated as CASKRTVPTRAGYTF.